The 10 T cell receptor beta chains below come from one sample, sequenced in a study of T cell responses to AZD1222 COVID-19 vaccine. Sequencing used immunoSEQ multiplex PCR; TCRdb keeps in-frame clones, though not all of them. Of 130,000 or so clones detected, 85% to 95% appear once; the ten largest clones hold 1.5% to 2%. The sample consisted of peripheral blood, taken on day 0 of AZD1222 vaccination. The receptor source for this set is an adult in good health.

The chain combines TRBV6-5 with TRBJ1-1; 10 bases map to TRBD1. The CDR3 spans 14 residues. Looked up from germline, CDR1 is MNHEY and CDR2 is SVGAGI. The ends lost 5 bases at V and 5 bases at J; junction bases unmatched: 5. DNA of the CDR3: TGTGCCAGCAGTCGACAGGGGGCGTTAACTGAAGCTTTCTTT. Protein sequence: CASSRQGALTEAFF.

The rearrangement uses TRBV3-1 (or the pseudogene TRBV3-2) and TRBJ1-5; D call uncertain. CDR1 and CDR2 (germline): LGHDT, YNNKEL (reference sequence). The germline V and J ends were trimmed by 0 bases and 3 bases, with 9 bases remaining between them. CDR3 size: 15 residues. In nucleotides, the CDR3 is TGTGCCAGCAGCCAAGATATAGTTCCCAATCAGCCCCAGCATTTT. Translating gives CASSQDIVPNQPQHF.

V and J are TRBV19 and TRBJ2-7; 7 bases map to TRBD2. Trimming took 1 base from V and 5 from J; bases not matched to a gene: 5. The CDR3 has 14 amino acids. CDR1 is LNHDA, CDR2 SQIVND, per germline (reference sequence). The CDR3 reads CASSIAGLPHEQYF. DNA for the CDR3: TGTGCCAGTAGTATAGCGGGACTACCCCACGAGCAGTACTTC.

The gene calls are TRBV30 and TRBJ2-2; D gene uncertain. The germline V and J ends were trimmed by 4 bases and 1 base, with 10 bases remaining between them. Per germline, CDR1 GTSNPN and CDR2 SVGIG (reference sequence). The CDR3 spans 14 residues. This CDR3 reads CAWIRLQNTGELFF. In DNA form, the CDR3 reads TGTGCCTGGATACGGTTACAGAACACCGGGGAGCTGTTTTTT. Together with reference TRBV30 and TRBJ2-2, the CDR3 gives the full variable domain: SQTIHQWPATLVQPVGSPLSLECTVEGTSNPNLYWYRQAAGRGLQLLFYSVGIGQISSEVPQNLSASRPQDRQFILSSKKLLLSDSGFYLCAWIRLQNTGELFFGEGSRLTVL.

For the CDR3, the DNA is TGTGCCATCAGGACAAGGGGACTTGGGGGCACCGGGGAGCTGTTTTTT. Translation gives CAIRTRGLGGTGELFF. This chain joins TRBV10-3 and TRBJ2-2; possibly TRBD2 for D (6 bases). Germline V lookup: CDR1 ENHRY, CDR2 SYGVKD. The CDR3 totals 16 residues. The V end was cut by 6 bases, the J end by 4 bases, with 18 bases between.

The J gene is TRBJ2-5, the V gene TRBV7-3; tentative D call: TRBD2 (7 bases). This CDR3 contains 13 residues. V lost 11 bases, J lost 6 bases, and 19 bases lay in between. Germline loops: CDR1 SGHTA, CDR2 FQGTGA. The CDR3 DNA is TGTGCCCTAAGGGGGAGGGCCGAAAAGACCCAGTACTTC. Translation gives CALRGRAEKTQYF.

V and J are TRBV6-2 or TRBV6-3 and TRBJ2-1, with 11 bases that match TRBD2. The trim removed 6 bases at V and 4 bases at J, leaving 8 bases unmatched. CDR1 and CDR2 from the germline V gene are MNHEY and SVGEGT. The CDR3 sequence is 16 residues long. CDR3 residues: CASSLSTSGSYNEQFF. CDR3 DNA sequence: TGTGCCAGCAGCCTAAGTACTAGCGGGAGTTACAATGAGCAGTTCTTC.

For this clone: One end of the junction varies from germline; a read error may be responsible. The V call is TRBV28, the J call TRBJ1-1; 7 bases line up with TRBD1. CDR3 length: 14 residues. Germline V gives CDR1 MDHEN, CDR2 SYDVKM. The CDR3 coding sequence is TGTGCCAGCATTTTACAGGGGTGGGAGACTGAAGCTTTCTTT. This codes for CASILQGWETEAFF.

The chain uses TRBV2 and TRBJ1-2, with a weak D call TRBD1 (6 bases). CDR1 is SNHLY, CDR2 FYNNEI, per germline. This CDR3 has 14 residues. V gave up 3 bases and J gave up 5 bases, with 13 bases separating them. CDR3 in DNA: TGTGCCAGCAGTGAGATGGGGGCAGGGTATGGCTACACCTTC. Its protein is CASSEMGAGYGYTF. The whole variable domain, filled in from reference TRBV2 and TRBJ1-2, reads EPEVTQTPSHQVTQMGQEVILRCVPISNHLYFYWYRQILGQKVEFLVSFYNNEISEKSEIFDDQFSVERPDGSNFTLKIRSTKLEDSAMYFCASSEMGAGYGYTFGSGTRLTVV.

The table lists this clone with a few counts. The genes are TRBV6-2 or TRBV6-3 and TRBJ2-5; maybe TRBD2 (7 bases). The V gene's germline CDR1 is MNHEY and CDR2 SVGEGT. V was pared by 2 bases and J by 1 base, with 17 bases between. This CDR3 has 17 residues. The CDR3 DNA is TGTGCCAGCAGTTACCCTGAGGAGGGGGGGTTCCAAGAGACCCAGTACTTC. Protein sequence: CASSYPEEGGFQETQYF.